This T cell receptor (beta chain) was sequenced for a study of chemoradiotherapy in HPV16-positive cancers. Broader study findings: Candidate HPV-specific clones and E7-related TCR motifs grew in tumor during treatment.

Germline V gene lookup returns CDR1 MNHNS and CDR2 SASEGT. V was clipped by 0 bases and J by 11 bases, with 14 bases between them. The CDR3 sequence is 14 residues long. Generated by immunoSEQ multiplex PCR, the TCRdb table keeps only in-frame clones and is missing some. The table records 15,000 to 20,000 clones, 60% to 85% of them present only once. Concerning this clone: Its matching antigen is unknown.

Collection took place from a patient who underwent chemoradiotherapy. This sequence joins TRBV6-1 and TRBJ1-5; D remains ambiguous. This sequence originates from a human donor with HPV-associated anogenital cancer. CDR3 bases: TGTGCCAGCAGTGAAGCGGGTGCCTTGAAAGCCCAGCATTTT. As protein: CASSEAGALKAQHF.